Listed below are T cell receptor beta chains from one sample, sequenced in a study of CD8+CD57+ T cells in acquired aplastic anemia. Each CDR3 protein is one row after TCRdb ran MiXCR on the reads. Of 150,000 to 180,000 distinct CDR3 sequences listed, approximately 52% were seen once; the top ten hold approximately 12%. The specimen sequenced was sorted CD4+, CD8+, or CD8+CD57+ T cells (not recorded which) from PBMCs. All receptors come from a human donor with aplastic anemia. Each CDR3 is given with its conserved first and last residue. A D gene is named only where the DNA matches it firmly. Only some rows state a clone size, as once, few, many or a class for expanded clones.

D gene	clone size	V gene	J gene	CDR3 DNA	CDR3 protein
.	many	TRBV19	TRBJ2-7	TGTGCCAGTAGTATAGTTCCAGGGGTGGAGCAGTACTTC	CASSIVPGVEQYF
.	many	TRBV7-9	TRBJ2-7	TGTGCCAGCAGCAGAAATGGGTGGGAGCAGTACTTC	CASSRNGWEQYF
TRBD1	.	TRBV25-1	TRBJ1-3	TGTGCCAGCAGTGGACCGGGACAGGGTACCGGAAACACCATATATTTT	CASSGPGQGTGNTIYF
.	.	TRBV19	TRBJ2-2	TGTGCCAGTAAAGAGGGTGGTGCGAACACCGGGGAGCTGTTTTTT	CASKEGGANTGELFF
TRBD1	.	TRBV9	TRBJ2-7	TGTGCCAGCAGCGTGGCCGGACAGGGATACGAGCAGTACTTC	CASSVAGQGYEQYF
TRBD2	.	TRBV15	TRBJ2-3	TGTGCCACCAGCTTGCGGGGGATCACAGATACGCAGTATTTT	CATSLRGITDTQYF
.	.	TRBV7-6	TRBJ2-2	TGTGCCAGCAGCTTCGGAGAGGTGTTTTTT	CASSFGEVFF
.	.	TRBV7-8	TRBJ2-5	TGTGCCAGCAGCTTGGGGGGTCGGAGCGTACAAGAGACCCAGTACTTC	CASSLGGRSVQETQYF
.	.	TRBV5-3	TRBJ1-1	TGTACCAGCAGCTTGGCTGAGTTCTTTGAAGCTTTCTTT	CTSSLAEFFEAFF
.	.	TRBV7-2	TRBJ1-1	TGTGCCAGCAGTCAACAGGGCGTAAGGCACACTGAAGCTTTCTTT	CASSQQGVRHTEAFF
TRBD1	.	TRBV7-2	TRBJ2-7	TGTGCCATCGACAGGGACTCCTACGAGCAGTACTTC	CAIDRDSYEQYF
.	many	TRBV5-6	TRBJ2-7	TGTGCCAGCAATCTGGGACGGTACGAGCAGTACTTC	CASNLGRYEQYF
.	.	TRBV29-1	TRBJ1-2	TGCAGCGTTGGATTGGCCAAGGGTAGTAGGGGCTACACCTTC	CSVGLAKGSRGYTF
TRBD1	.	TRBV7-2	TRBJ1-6	TGTGCCAGCAGCTCCGACAGGGCATGTTCACCCCTCCACTTT	CASSSDRACSPLHF
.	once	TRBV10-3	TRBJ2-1	TGTGCCCCCGCCAGATGGGTCTTAGGGTACAATGAGCAGTTCTTC	CAPARWVLGYNEQFF
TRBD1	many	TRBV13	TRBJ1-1	TGTGCCAGCAGCCCAGGACAGGGTTGGGACACTGAAGCTTTCTTT	CASSPGQGWDTEAFF
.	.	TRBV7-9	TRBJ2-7	TGTGCCAGCAGTTCCGGGGTATCCTACGAGCAGTACTTC	CASSSGVSYEQYF
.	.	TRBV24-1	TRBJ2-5	TGTGCCACCGGGAGCGCCTCGACCCAGTACTTC	CATGSASTQYF
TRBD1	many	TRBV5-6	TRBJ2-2	TGTGCCAGCAGCCCGACAGGGCTTGGAGAGGAGCTGTTTTTT	CASSPTGLGEELFF
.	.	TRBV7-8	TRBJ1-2	TGTGCCAGCAGCTTGGGCAGGGGAACAACCTATGGCTACACCTTC	CASSLGRGTTYGYTF
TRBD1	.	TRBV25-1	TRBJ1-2	TGTGCCAGCAGTGTTCAGGGGGGTGGCTACACCTTC	CASSVQGGGYTF
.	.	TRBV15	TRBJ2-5	TGTGCCACCAGCAGAGTCCAAGGAGGGCGGGAGACCCAGTACTTC	CATSRVQGGRETQYF
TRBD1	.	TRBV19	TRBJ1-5	TGTGCCAGTAGTCAGGTCAACAGGGGCCGTCAGCCCCAGCATTTT	CASSQVNRGRQPQHF
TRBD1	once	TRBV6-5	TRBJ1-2	TGTGCCAGCAGTTATAACCGGGACAGGGTTTATGGCTACACCTTC	CASSYNRDRVYGYTF
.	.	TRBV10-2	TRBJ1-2	TGCGCCACCTCAGGAGGCATTGCGAACTATGGCTACACCTTC	CATSGGIANYGYTF
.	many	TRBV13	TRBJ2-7	TGTGCCAGCAGCTTAGGGGGACAAGTCTCCTACGAGCAGTACTTC	CASSLGGQVSYEQYF
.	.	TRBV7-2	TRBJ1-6	TGTGCCAGCAGCCTTGCCCTCAGTGGTTCACCCCTCCACTTT	CASSLALSGSPLHF
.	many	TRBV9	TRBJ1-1	TGTGCCAGCAGCCCGCCAACAGGTGGGGAAGCTTTCTTT	CASSPPTGGEAFF
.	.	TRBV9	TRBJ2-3	TGTGCCAGCAGCGGCCATACAGATACGCAGTATTTT	CASSGHTDTQYF
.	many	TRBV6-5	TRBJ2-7	TGTGCCAGCAGTTACACGGGACAAAGCAACCCGGGAGAGCAGTACTTC	CASSYTGQSNPGEQYF
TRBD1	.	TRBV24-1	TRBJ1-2	TGTGCCACCAGTGACCCGGGACAGGGGGCTTATGGCTACACCTTC	CATSDPGQGAYGYTF
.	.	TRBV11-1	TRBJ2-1	TGTGCCAGCAGCTTAGCAAGAGCCTACAATGAGCAGTTCTTC	CASSLARAYNEQFF
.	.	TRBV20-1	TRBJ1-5	TGCAGTGCTAGAACACTCGAGGGCAATCAGCCCCAGCATTTT	CSARTLEGNQPQHF
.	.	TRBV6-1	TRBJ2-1	TGTGCCAGCAGCCTTACCGGGACCTCATCCTACAATGAGCAGTTCTTC	CASSLTGTSSYNEQFF
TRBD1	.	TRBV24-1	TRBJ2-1	TGTGCCACCAGTGATCGCGACAGGGGAACCTACAATGAGCAGTTCTTC	CATSDRDRGTYNEQFF
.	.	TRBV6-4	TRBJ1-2	TGTGCTAGCAGTGACTCGAGTCGTGTCATCGCGTTGGGTGGCTACACCTTC	CASSDSSRVIALGGYTF
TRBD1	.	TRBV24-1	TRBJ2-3	TGTGCCACCAGTGATTTTCGATCGGACAGGGGGCCTTTAGATACGCAGTATTTT	CATSDFRSDRGPLDTQYF
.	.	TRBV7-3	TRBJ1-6	TGTGCCAGCAGCGCGGGACCCGGCAATTCACCCCTCCACTTT	CASSAGPGNSPLHF
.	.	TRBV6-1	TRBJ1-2	TGTGCCAGCAGGACGAACAGGGAATATAGCTACACCTTC	CASRTNREYSYTF
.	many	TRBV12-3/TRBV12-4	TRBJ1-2	TGTGCCAGCAATCCTACAGGCAACTATGGCTACACCTTC	CASNPTGNYGYTF
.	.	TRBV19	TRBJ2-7	TGTGCCAGTAGTATAAATGGGATTGAGCAGTACTTC	CASSINGIEQYF
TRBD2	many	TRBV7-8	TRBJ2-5	TGTGCCAGCAGCTTAGCCCTGACTAGCAGAGAGACCCAGTGCTTC	CASSLALTSRETQCF
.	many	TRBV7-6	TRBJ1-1	TGTGCCAGCAGCTTCCGGGCCAACACTGAAGCTTTCTTT	CASSFRANTEAFF
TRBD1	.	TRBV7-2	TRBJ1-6	TGTGCCAGCAGATCACAGGGGGCTAATTCACCCCTCCACTTT	CASRSQGANSPLHF
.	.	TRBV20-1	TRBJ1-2	TGCAGTGCAAGACTGGATTATGGCTACACCTTC	CSARLDYGYTF
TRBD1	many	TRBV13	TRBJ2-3	TGTGCCAGCAGCTCGGGACAGGGGGGCACAGATACGCAGTATTTT	CASSSGQGGTDTQYF